These 11 T cell receptor beta chains share one sample of origin, sequenced in a study of cytomegalovirus exposure and HLA in healthy donors. It was with 60 Vbeta and 13 Jbeta primers that the PCR ran. Libraries were prepared by immunoSEQ multiplex PCR; TCRdb keeps only in-frame clonotypes and omits some of them. The top ten hold around 3.5% of the sample, which has roughly 100,000 clones, around 67% seen once. Sequencing used PBMCs. The source of these receptors is a woman in her fifties or sixties in good health and CMV-seronegative.

V usage is TRBV5-1 and J usage is TRBJ2-2; 9 nucleotides agree with TRBD1. V was pared by 1 base and J by 3 bases, with 1 base of the junction left unmatched. Germline V gene sequence: CDR1 SGHRS, CDR2 YFSETQ. The CDR3 spans 15 residues. This CDR3 is CASSLRTGDTGELFF. The DNA for the CDR3 is TGCGCCAGCAGCTTGAGGACAGGGGACACCGGGGAGCTGTTTTTT.

The gene calls are TRBV18 and TRBJ2-1; D is uncertain. The CDR3 is made up of 11 amino acids. Germline V gene sequence: CDR1 KGHSH, CDR2 LQKENI. V lost 2 bases, J lost 9 bases, and 5 bases lay in between. CDR3 DNA: TGTGCCAGCTCACCAGAGGTTGAGCAGTTCTTC. Its protein product is CASSPEVEQFF.

This clone was observed once. The J gene is TRBJ2-2, the V gene TRBV5-1; unclear D gene. This CDR3 contains 17 residues. The V end was cut by 2 bases, the J end by 7 bases, with 21 bases between. The germline CDR1 and CDR2 sequences are SGHRS and YFSETQ. In DNA, the CDR3 is TGCGCCAGCAGCTTTCTCCCTACTCCGACAAATAACGGGGAGCTGTTTTTT. It yields the protein CASSFLPTPTNNGELFF.

This clone was seen a few times. The chain employs TRBV29-1 and TRBJ2-5; 12 nucleotides align to TRBD2. The germline V gene has CDR1 SQVTM and CDR2 ANQGSEA. V shed 4 bases and J 5 bases; nucleotides not matched to a gene: 11. The CDR3 sequence is 16 residues long. CDR3 loop: CSVVPRLAGEAETQYF. CDR3 DNA: TGCAGCGTTGTCCCCAGACTAGCGGGAGAGGCGGAGACCCAGTACTTC.

The V and J genes are TRBV5-4 and TRBJ2-5; TRBD1 is a possible D gene (5 bases). CDR1 SGHNT and CDR2 YYREEE come from the germline V gene (reference sequence). With 5 bases removed from V and 2 bases from J, the gap between germline ends came to 7 bases. The CDR3 is 12 residues long. CDR3 sequence reads: CASSKGQETQYF. The CDR3 coding sequence is TGTGCCAGCAGTAAGGGGCAAGAGACCCAGTACTTC.

The chain is built from TRBV28 and TRBJ2-1; 10 bases agree with TRBD2. Trimming took 2 bases from V and 8 from J; bases not matched to a gene: 9. This CDR3 is 16 amino acids long. Germline-derived CDR1 and CDR2 are MDHEN and SYDVKM. The CDR3: CASSLTSSSGRHEQFF. CDR3 nucleotide sequence: TGTGCCAGCAGTTTAACTTCGTCTAGCGGGAGACATGAGCAGTTCTTC.

The chain is built from TRBV5-1 and TRBJ2-3; TRBD1 is a possible D gene (5 bases). The germline V gene encodes CDR1 SGHRS and CDR2 YFSETQ. This CDR3 contains 16 residues. Trimming took off 0 bases at V and 3 bases at J, with 14 bases between the two ends. The CDR3 coding sequence is TGCGCCAGCAGCTTGGATCCAGGGTTGTTGACAGATACGCAGTATTTT. As protein: CASSLDPGLLTDTQYF. Looking up the rest from reference TRBV5-1 and TRBJ2-3 gives the full variable domain: KAGVTQTPRYLIKTRGQQVTLSCSPISGHRSVSWYQQTPGQGLQFLFEYFSETQRNKGNFPGRFSGRQFSNSRSEMNVSTLELGDSALYLCASSLDPGLLTDTQYFGPGTRLTVL.

V is TRBV6-4 and J is TRBJ2-2; 7 nucleotides line up with TRBD1. CDR1 and CDR2 (germline): MRHNA, SNTAGT. The V and J ends lost 6 bases and 7 bases, in that order; junction bases with no gene match: 11. The CDR3 runs 15 residues. DNA for the CDR3: TGTGCCAGCAGAGAACAGGGGTCAGCAGGCGGGGAGCTGTTTTTT. This gives the protein CASREQGSAGGELFF.

This clone has a single count. The chain recombines TRBV5-4 with TRBJ2-7, with TRBD1 as a possible D gene (6 bases). V was pared by 1 base and J by 2 bases, with 10 bases between. The CDR3 spans 14 residues. The germline V gene has CDR1 SGHNT and CDR2 YYREEE (reference sequence). Here the CDR3 DNA reads TGTGCCAGCAGCTTGCAGGGACAAGCCTACGAGCAGTACTTC. Protein sequence: CASSLQGQAYEQYF. Drawing the rest from reference TRBV5-4 and TRBJ2-7, the complete variable domain is ETGVTQSPTHLIKTRGQQVTLRCSSQSGHNTVSWYQQALGQGPQFIFQYYREEENGRGNFPPRFSGLQFPNYSSELNVNALELDDSALYLCASSLQGQAYEQYFGPGTRLTVT.

V is TRBV6-6 and J is TRBJ1-1, with 7 bases identical to TRBD1. The CDR3 totals 15 residues. After removal of 0 bases from V and 6 bases from J, the junction contained 7 bases not matched to a gene. The germline V gene has CDR1 MNHNY and CDR2 SVGAGI (reference sequence). CDR3 amino acids: CASSYSKDRTSEAFF. The CDR3 DNA follows: TGTGCCAGCAGTTACTCGAAGGACAGGACCTCTGAAGCTTTCTTT.

J is TRBJ2-1 and V is TRBV5-8; the D is unclear. Germline CDR1 and CDR2: SGHTS and YDEGEE. The CDR3 loop spans 16 amino acids. V was shortened by 3 bases and J by 0 bases, with 13 bases between the two germline ends. CDR3: CASSSFTYSSYNEQFF. Written as DNA, the CDR3 is TGTGCCAGCAGCTCGTTTACTTACAGCTCCTACAATGAGCAGTTCTTC.